The 31 T cell receptor beta chains below were found in one sample sequenced in a study of OX40 agonist ivuxolimab in advanced cancers. Profiling relied on immunoSEQ multiplex PCR, and the TCRdb table lists in-frame clones only, not all of them. The sample comprises 45,000 or so clones, 75% to 85% of which are singletons, and around 3.9% rests with the top ten. The sequences come from CD4+ or CD8+ T cells sorted from blood, collected in a trial of the OX40 agonist ivuxolimab. All receptors derive from an adult with an advanced solid tumor such as melanoma, head and neck, liver or kidney cancer.

The chain is built from TRBV6-1 and TRBJ2-1, with D hard to call. This CDR3 region has 13 residues. V lost 4 bases to trimming and J lost 7 bases, with 11 bases between them. CDR1 MNHNS and CDR2 SASEGT come from the germline V gene. DNA of the CDR3: TGTGCCAGCAGTGTGCAGGATAGGAATGAGCAGTTCTTC. It is translated as CASSVQDRNEQFF.

This clone appeared once. This chain joins TRBV7-9 and TRBJ1-6; D unresolved. This CDR3 is built from 13 residues. CDR1 and CDR2 from the germline V gene are SEHNR and FQNEAQ (reference sequence). Trimming shortened V by 1 base and J by 9 bases, and 7 bases separated the two germline ends. The CDR3 nucleotides read TGTGCCAGCAGCTTAGACGGGAGTTCACCCCTCCACTTT. This translates into CASSLDGSSPLHF.

The V call is TRBV7-3, the J call TRBJ1-4; 8 bases match TRBD1. CDR1 is SGHTA and CDR2 is FQGTGA in the germline V gene. The CDR3 has 15 amino acids. With 2 bases clipped from V and 7 bases from J, the junction kept 6 bases outside the gene matches. CDR3 bases: TGTGCCAGCAGCTTAGCGGACAGGGAAGGTGAAAAACTGTTTTTT. This translates into CASSLADREGEKLFF.

The DNA for the CDR3 is TGTGCCAGCAGTTCCCACCCTCGGGACACCCACCCCTACGAGCAGTACTTC. Protein sequence: CASSSHPRDTHPYEQYF. The chain couples TRBV27 to TRBJ2-7; TRBD1 might be the D (6 bases). Germline CDR1 MNHEY, CDR2 SMNVEV (reference sequence). V lost 4 bases and J lost 2, with 21 bases in between. The CDR3 length is 17 residues.

This clone is medium-sized by share. The chain uses TRBV7-9 and TRBJ2-7, with 9 bases identical to TRBD2. The V gene's germline CDR1 is SEHNR and CDR2 FQNEAQ (reference sequence). The CDR3 sequence is 14 residues long. With V trimmed by 5 bases and J by 7 bases, 9 bases remained unmatched. CDR3 in DNA: TGTGCCAGCAGCGCCGGGACTAGCCTTTGGGAGCAGTACTTC. This gives the protein CASSAGTSLWEQYF.

J is TRBJ1-1 and V is TRBV5-1; 9 bases align to TRBD1. The ends lost 0 bases at V and 5 bases at J; junction bases unmatched: 2. The CDR3 totals 14 residues. Per germline, CDR1 SGHRS and CDR2 YFSETQ. The CDR3 region is CASSLAGTGTEAFF. As DNA, the CDR3 is TGCGCCAGCAGCTTGGCGGGGACAGGGACTGAAGCTTTCTTT.

This clone was counted once. This rearrangement joins TRBV11-3 to TRBJ2-5, with 8 bases that match TRBD1. CDR3 length equals 14 residues. Unmatched junction bases numbered 6, after V lost 5 bases and J lost 4 bases. The germline CDR1 and CDR2 sequences are SGHNT and YENEEA. CDR3 sequence reads: CASSRGQGLETQYF. The CDR3 region has the DNA TGTGCCAGCAGCCGCGGACAGGGACTAGAGACCCAGTACTTC.

J is TRBJ2-7 and V is TRBV18; 9 bases line up with TRBD2. The CDR3 consists of 15 residues. Trimming at V came to 1 base and at J to 5 bases, leaving 6 bases not matched to a gene. Looked up from germline, CDR1 is KGHSH and CDR2 is LQKENI. The CDR3 DNA reads TGTGCCAGCTCACCACTTGGCGGGGGGGAAAACGAGCAGTACTTC. It specifies CASSPLGGGENEQYF. The entire variable domain, with the rest obtained from reference TRBV18 and TRBJ2-7, is as follows: NAGVMQNPRHLVRRRGQEARLRCSPMKGHSHVYWYRQLPEEGLKFMVYLQKENIIDESGMPKERFSAEFPKEGPSILRIQQVVRGDSAAYFCASSPLGGGENEQYFGPGTRLTVT.

This chain joins TRBV30 and TRBJ1-5, with D possibly TRBD1 on 6 matching bases. V lost 5 bases to trimming and J lost 1 base, with 12 bases between them. This CDR3 comprises 14 residues. The germline V gene encodes CDR1 GTSNPN and CDR2 SVGIG (reference sequence). This CDR3 is CAWSGAASNQPQHF. The CDR3 bases are TGTGCCTGGTCGGGGGCGGCGAGCAATCAGCCCCAGCATTTT.

This chain joins TRBV7-3 and TRBJ2-1; 16 nucleotides align to TRBD2. V lost 4 bases, J lost 8 bases, and 14 bases stayed unmatched. The V gene's germline CDR1 is SGHTA and CDR2 FQGTGA. CDR3 length: 19 residues. The CDR3 is CASSSPPGTSGRAGDEQFF. DNA for the CDR3: TGTGCCAGCAGCTCGCCGCCGGGGACTAGCGGGAGGGCTGGGGATGAGCAGTTCTTC.

The chain combines TRBV5-1 with TRBJ1-3, with 7 bases fitting TRBD1. V was pared by 4 bases and J by 0 bases, with 13 bases of the junction left unmatched. The CDR3 is made up of 18 amino acids. The germline CDR1 and CDR2 sequences are SGHRS and YFSETQ. DNA for the CDR3: TGCGCCAGCAGCAATCGTCCGGGACAGAGTGACTCTGGAAACACCATATATTTT. Translated, it gives CASSNRPGQSDSGNTIYF.

The rearrangement links TRBV5-1 to TRBJ1-1; tentative D call: TRBD1 (6 bases). V was shortened by 4 bases and J by 0 bases, with 13 bases between the two germline ends. The germline CDR1 and CDR2 sequences are SGHRS and YFSETQ. The CDR3 totals 15 residues. CDR3 DNA: TGCGCCAGCAGCAGGGACAACACGTTGAACACTGAAGCTTTCTTT. It encodes CASSRDNTLNTEAFF. Variable domain in full (rest from reference TRBV5-1 and TRBJ1-1): KAGVTQTPRYLIKTRGQQVTLSCSPISGHRSVSWYQQTPGQGLQFLFEYFSETQRNKGNFPGRFSGRQFSNSRSEMNVSTLELGDSALYLCASSRDNTLNTEAFFGQGTRLTVV.

The rearrangement uses TRBV6-4 and TRBJ2-1, with TRBD2 identical over 8 bases. V shed 4 bases, J shed 4 bases, and the junction held 12 bases outside the gene matches. Per germline, CDR1 MRHNA and CDR2 SNTAGT. The CDR3 length is 17 residues. In DNA form, the CDR3 reads TGTGCCAGCAGTGTAATGGGGGGGACTAGAGGGTACAATGAGCAGTTCTTC. This codes for CASSVMGGTRGYNEQFF.

V usage is TRBV5-4 and J usage is TRBJ1-1, with D possibly matching TRBD1 (6 bases). The germline CDR1 and CDR2 sequences are SGHNT and YYREEE (reference sequence). The CDR3 consists of 15 residues. V gave up 0 bases and J gave up 5 bases, with 14 bases separating them. The CDR3 protein is CASSLAGGSWTEAFF. DNA for the CDR3: TGTGCCAGCAGCTTGGCCGGGGGCAGCTGGACTGAAGCTTTCTTT.

The gene calls are TRBV11-3 and TRBJ2-5; tentative D call: TRBD1 (5 bases). Germline lookup yields CDR1 SGHNT and CDR2 YENEEA. The CDR3 has 15 amino acids. V lost 2 bases to trimming and J lost 1 base, with 11 bases between them. CDR3 coding DNA: TGTGCCAGCAGCTTAAACAGTGACAGCCAAGAGACCCAGTACTTC. Translating gives CASSLNSDSQETQYF.

V usage is TRBV5-4 and J usage is TRBJ2-1; the D gene is possibly TRBD1 (6 bases). Trimming shortened V by 3 bases and J by 8 bases, and 15 bases separated the two germline ends. From germline, CDR1 is SGHNT and CDR2 YYREEE (reference sequence). This CDR3 is 14 amino acids long. The CDR3 sequence: CASSSDSVRDEQFF. The CDR3 DNA sequence: TGTGCCAGCAGCTCGGACAGTGTTCGCGATGAGCAGTTCTTC.

This sequence joins TRBV6-6 and TRBJ1-1; D gene unclear. Trimming removed 8 bases at V and 3 bases at J, with 7 bases between. The CDR3 sequence is 11 residues long. From germline, CDR1 is MNHNY and CDR2 SVGAGI (reference sequence). The CDR3 spells CASGRDTEAFF. CDR3 coding DNA: TGTGCCAGCGGGCGGGACACTGAAGCTTTCTTT.

V and J are TRBV18 and TRBJ2-6; D perhaps matches TRBD1 (5 bases). The CDR3 sequence is 14 residues long. Per the germline V gene, CDR1 is KGHSH and CDR2 is LQKENI. Trimming removed 6 bases at V and 4 bases at J, with 10 bases between. The CDR3 DNA is TGTGCCAGCTCGTCAGGGTCGGGGGCCAACGTCCTGACTTTC. Translated: CASSSGSGANVLTF.

The chain couples TRBV5-8 to TRBJ2-5; D gene unclear. The CDR3 is 14 amino acids. V was cut by 1 base and J by 1 base, with 8 bases left in between. Looked up from germline, CDR1 is SGHTS and CDR2 is YDEGEE. Here the CDR3 reads CASSLHPSQETQYF. CDR3 nucleotide sequence: TGTGCCAGCAGCTTGCATCCTAGCCAAGAGACCCAGTACTTC.

This clone has a single count. This rearrangement joins TRBV19 to TRBJ1-4; no clear D. This CDR3 comprises 14 residues. Germline CDR1 is LNHDA and CDR2 is SQIVND (reference sequence). The V end lost 3 bases, the J end lost 8 bases, and 13 bases lay between the germline ends. CDR3 sequence (DNA): TGTGCCAGTAGTATCCGACGTTATGGCGAAAAACTGTTTTTT. Encoded protein: CASSIRRYGEKLFF.

This chain uses TRBV11-2 with TRBJ2-2, with 9 bases lining up with TRBD1. The J segment lost 4 bases and the V segment lost 0 bases, leaving 3 bases of the junction unmatched. This CDR3 comprises 16 residues. Germline CDR1 SGHAT, CDR2 FQNNGV. For the CDR3, the DNA is TGTGCCAGCAGCTTAGAGGGACAGGGAACCACCGGGGAGCTGTTTTTT. This encodes CASSLEGQGTTGELFF.

The chain joins TRBV19 to TRBJ1-5, with 8 nucleotides matching TRBD1. Germline-derived CDR1 and CDR2 are LNHDA and SQIVND (reference sequence). V was clipped by 6 bases and J by 2 bases; unmatched bases: 9. This CDR3 has 16 residues. Here the CDR3 reads CASSATGGVGNQPQHF. The CDR3 region has the DNA TGTGCCAGTAGCGCCACAGGGGGGGTGGGCAATCAGCCCCAGCATTTT.

In the case of this clone: Here the CDR3 omits its conserved ending phenylalanine or tryptophan, so a read error is the likely source. The DNA is left out, because the CDR3 cannot be placed on it with certainty; the CDR3 is given as TCRdb lists it. CDR3 amino acids: CASSLPRNSSFI. This sequence joins TRBV28 and TRBJ1-2. Germline assignment: CDR1 MDHEN and CDR2 SYDVKM. The CDR3 totals 12 residues, both ends included.

Only one count was recorded for this clone. This rearrangement joins TRBV7-3 to TRBJ2-1; 15 nucleotides agree with TRBD2. Germline V gene sequence: CDR1 SGHTA, CDR2 FQGTGA. The J segment lost 9 bases and the V segment lost 5 bases, leaving 14 bases of the junction unmatched. There are 18 residues in the CDR3. In DNA, the CDR3 is TGTGCCAGCAGCCGGTCCTCGGGACTAGCGGGGGGTAGCGCTGAGCAGTTCTTC. Protein sequence: CASSRSSGLAGGSAEQFF.

This clone showed up just a few times. The genes are TRBV6-8 and TRBJ2-7; no clear D. V was pared by 0 bases and J by 2 bases, with 5 bases between. In germline, CDR1 is MNHGY, CDR2 SAAAGT. The CDR3 spans 13 residues. This chain's CDR3 is CASSYSLPYEQYF. CDR3 in DNA: TGTGCCAGCAGTTACTCCCTACCCTACGAGCAGTACTTC.

There are a few counts of this clone. The chain uses TRBV5-6 and TRBJ2-7; TRBD1 agrees at 7 bases. This CDR3 region has 14 residues. V lost 3 bases and J lost 3; bases outside the gene matches: 6. The germline gives CDR1 SGHDT, CDR2 YYEEEE. In nucleotides, the CDR3 is TGTGCCAGCAGCTCCGGACAGGTCTTCTACGAGCAGTACTTC. This codes for CASSSGQVFYEQYF.

This rearrangement joins TRBV9 to TRBJ2-3; TRBD2 matches at 7 bases. Unmatched junction bases numbered 7, after V lost 2 bases and J lost 4 bases. Per germline, CDR1 SGDLS and CDR2 YYNGEE. The CDR3 totals 15 residues. The CDR3 loop reads CASSVSPTSADTQYF. CDR3 bases: TGTGCCAGCAGCGTGAGCCCTACTAGCGCAGATACGCAGTATTTT.

The chain combines TRBV6-6 with TRBJ1-1; 8 positions agree with TRBD1. Germline CDR1 MNHNY, CDR2 SVGAGI (reference sequence). V shed 4 bases, J shed 4 bases, and the junction held 11 bases outside the gene matches. This CDR3 is built from 16 residues. Here the CDR3 DNA reads TGTGCCAGCAGTTCCACGCAGGGGGCGCGGGGCACTGAAGCTTTCTTT. Translation gives CASSSTQGARGTEAFF.

V gene TRBV5-1 combines with J gene TRBJ2-1; 9 positions match TRBD1. The CDR3 has 15 amino acids. V shed 5 bases, J shed 4 bases, and the junction held 7 bases outside the gene matches. Germline CDR1 and CDR2: SGHRS and YFSETQ. CDR3 region: CASSKGTGNYNEQFF. The CDR3 bases are TGCGCCAGCAGTAAAGGGACAGGGAATTACAATGAGCAGTTCTTC.

This chain links TRBV6-1 with TRBJ1-6; 7 bases line up with TRBD1. The V segment lost 0 bases and the J segment 2 bases; nucleotides outside the gene matches: 7. CDR1 MNHNS and CDR2 SASEGT come from the germline V gene. There are 18 residues in the CDR3. The CDR3 DNA follows: TGTGCCAGCAGTGAAGCTTGGCCAGGGGGTCCCTATAATTCACCCCTCCACTTT. Amino acid sequence: CASSEAWPGGPYNSPLHF.

The gene calls are TRBV7-2 and TRBJ2-4; 10 nucleotides agree with TRBD2. With V trimmed by 2 bases and J by 1 base, 2 bases remained unmatched. This CDR3 is 16 amino acids long. CDR1 is SGHTA and CDR2 is FQGNSA in the germline V gene. DNA for the CDR3: TGTGCCAGCAGCTTACTTAGCGGGAGGGCCAAAAACATTCAGTACTTC. It yields the protein CASSLLSGRAKNIQYF.